The sequence of this T cell receptor (beta chain) was determined in a study of blood T cell repertoires in COVID-19. TCRdb's table, derived via immunoSEQ multiplex PCR, lists solely in-frame clones and lacks some. The sample carries about 69,000 clones, 75% to 85% recorded once. This TCR was recovered from a human donor in a cohort sampled during active COVID-19. Material for sequencing was peripheral blood.

The CDR3 bases are TGTGCCTGGAGTGTACAGGGGACGATGAACACTGAAGCTTTCTTT. The encoded protein is CAWSVQGTMNTEAFF. The chain carries TRBV30 and TRBJ1-1, with 7 bases lining up with TRBD1. V trimming: 0 bases; J trimming: 0 bases; junction bases outside the gene matches: 4. This CDR3 comprises 15 residues. Germline CDR1 and CDR2: GTSNPN and SVGIG (reference sequence).